Listed below are T cell receptor beta chains from one sample, sequenced in a study of PD-1 blockade in classical Hodgkin lymphoma. Only in-frame clones appear in the TCRdb table, and some are missing; sequencing was by immunoSEQ multiplex PCR. The sample yields around 23,000 clones, roughly 84% seen once. The specimen comprised CD4+ T cells from blood, sampled at baseline. The receptors shown here come from a human donor with classical Hodgkin lymphoma. Each CDR3 is given with its conserved first and last residue. The order of the fields is D gene, V gene, J gene, clone size, CDR3 DNA, CDR3 protein. A D gene is named only where the DNA matches it firmly. Clone size is shown for a subset of rows, as once, few, many or a class of expanded clone.

d_gene: NA
v_gene: TRBV18
j_gene: TRBJ2-3
abundance: NA
CDR3nt: TGTGCCAGCTCACCAGGGGGCACAGATACGCAGTATTTT
CDR3aa: CASSPGGTDTQYF

d_gene: NA
v_gene: TRBV7-2
j_gene: TRBJ1-1
abundance: NA
CDR3nt: TGTGCCAGCATCCCCGGACGGTTAGGGTCGAACACTGAAGCTTTCTTT
CDR3aa: CASIPGRLGSNTEAFF

d_gene: NA
v_gene: TRBV18
j_gene: TRBJ1-4
abundance: NA
CDR3nt: TGTGCCAGCTCGCCAATGGACAGATTAAATGAAAAACTGTTTTTT
CDR3aa: CASSPMDRLNEKLFF

d_gene: TRBD1
v_gene: TRBV6-6
j_gene: TRBJ1-4
abundance: NA
CDR3nt: TGTGCCAGCAGTTACCGACAGGGGGCGCAAATTGAAAAACTGTTTTTT
CDR3aa: CASSYRQGAQIEKLFF

d_gene: NA
v_gene: TRBV18
j_gene: TRBJ1-1
abundance: NA
CDR3nt: TGTGCCAGCTCACCCAGCACCCCGGCGAACACTGAAGCTTTCTTT
CDR3aa: CASSPSTPANTEAFF

d_gene: NA
v_gene: TRBV5-1
j_gene: TRBJ2-1
abundance: once
CDR3nt: TGCGCCAGCAGCTTGTGGGGCAGGGAAGAGTTCGATGAGCAGTTCTTC
CDR3aa: CASSLWGREEFDEQFF

d_gene: NA
v_gene: TRBV19
j_gene: TRBJ1-4
abundance: NA
CDR3nt: TGTGCCAGTAGTTCAGGGAGCACTAATGAAAAACTGTTTTTT
CDR3aa: CASSSGSTNEKLFF

d_gene: TRBD2
v_gene: TRBV7-3
j_gene: TRBJ2-3
abundance: NA
CDR3nt: TGTGCCAGCAGCTTAAACAGCGGGGGGGCTGCAGATACGCAGTATTTT
CDR3aa: CASSLNSGGAADTQYF

d_gene: NA
v_gene: TRBV4-1
j_gene: TRBJ2-7
abundance: NA
CDR3nt: TGCGCCAGCAGCCAAGACGGCGTGAGCTCCTACGAGCAGTACTTC
CDR3aa: CASSQDGVSSYEQYF

d_gene: NA
v_gene: TRBV6-6
j_gene: TRBJ1-2
abundance: NA
CDR3nt: TGTGCCAGCAGCCCCACCCAACAGGGATCCTATGGCTACACCTTC
CDR3aa: CASSPTQQGSYGYTF

d_gene: NA
v_gene: TRBV7-8
j_gene: TRBJ1-1
abundance: NA
CDR3nt: TGTGCCAGCAGCTTCCTGGACCGGGACACTGAAGCTTTCTTT
CDR3aa: CASSFLDRDTEAFF

d_gene: TRBD2
v_gene: TRBV30
j_gene: TRBJ2-3
abundance: NA
CDR3nt: TGTGCCTGGAGTGTACAACGTGGTCTCCTAGCGGGGGGCACCACAGATACGCAGTATTTT
CDR3aa: CAWSVQRGLLAGGTTDTQYF

d_gene: NA
v_gene: TRBV2
j_gene: TRBJ1-1
abundance: NA
CDR3nt: TGTGCCAGCAAGGCGGGTCCTGAAGCTTTCTTT
CDR3aa: CASKAGPEAFF

d_gene: NA
v_gene: TRBV7-2
j_gene: TRBJ2-6
abundance: NA
CDR3nt: TGTGCCAGCAAGGCCCCTGGGGCCAACGTCCTGACTTTC
CDR3aa: CASKAPGANVLTF

d_gene: NA
v_gene: TRBV19
j_gene: TRBJ2-1
abundance: NA
CDR3nt: TGTGCCAGCCCAGGGGGGGGGCATGAGCAGTTCTTC
CDR3aa: CASPGGGHEQFF

d_gene: TRBD1
v_gene: TRBV19
j_gene: TRBJ2-3
abundance: NA
CDR3nt: TGTGCCAGTAGAATGGGACAGGGGAAAGGTGGAGATACGCAGTATTTT
CDR3aa: CASRMGQGKGGDTQYF

d_gene: NA
v_gene: TRBV25-1
j_gene: TRBJ2-5
abundance: few
CDR3nt: TGTGCCAGCAGTGAATTAGGGGTAGACAGTGGAGAGACCCAGTACTTC
CDR3aa: CASSELGVDSGETQYF

d_gene: NA
v_gene: TRBV6-6
j_gene: TRBJ1-1
abundance: NA
CDR3nt: TGTGCCAGCAGTTACTCGGGCGTTAACACTGAAGCTTTCTTT
CDR3aa: CASSYSGVNTEAFF

d_gene: TRBD1
v_gene: TRBV18
j_gene: TRBJ2-7
abundance: NA
CDR3nt: TGTGCCAGCTCACCACCCCGGGCAGGGGGTTTCGACGAGCAGTACTTC
CDR3aa: CASSPPRAGGFDEQYF

d_gene: TRBD1
v_gene: TRBV28
j_gene: TRBJ1-4
abundance: few
CDR3nt: TGTGCCAGCAGCCTATGGGACAGTAATGAAAAACTGTTTTTT
CDR3aa: CASSLWDSNEKLFF

d_gene: TRBD1
v_gene: TRBV27
j_gene: TRBJ2-7
abundance: NA
CDR3nt: TGTGCCAGCAGAAGGGACAGGGCGCCGTCCTACGAGCAGTACTTC
CDR3aa: CASRRDRAPSYEQYF

d_gene: NA
v_gene: TRBV5-6
j_gene: TRBJ1-6
abundance: NA
CDR3nt: TGTGCCAGCAGCTTGACTAATTCACCCCTCCACTTT
CDR3aa: CASSLTNSPLHF

d_gene: NA
v_gene: TRBV10-3
j_gene: TRBJ1-2
abundance: NA
CDR3nt: TGTGCCATCAGGGGGGGGGAAGTTGGCTACACCTTC
CDR3aa: CAIRGGEVGYTF

d_gene: NA
v_gene: TRBV11-3
j_gene: TRBJ2-2
abundance: NA
CDR3nt: TGTGCCAGCAGCTTAGGAGAGGATCCTATAATTTTT
CDR3aa: CASSLGEDPIIF

d_gene: NA
v_gene: TRBV10-3
j_gene: TRBJ1-6
abundance: few
CDR3nt: TGTGCCATCGCTTTCGAGGGTTCACCCCTCCACTTT
CDR3aa: CAIAFEGSPLHF